This T cell receptor (beta chain) was sequenced during a study of cytomegalovirus exposure and HLA in healthy donors. PCR amplification relied on 60 Vbeta primers (plus 13 Jbeta primers). TCRdb's copy holds only in-frame clones and misses some; the assay was immunoSEQ multiplex PCR. In all, the sample yields 120,000 to 150,000 clones. Donors counted as nominally healthy when sampled, yet unrecorded immune exposures were likely. Study-wide findings and caveats: HLA alleles were associated with roughly 17,000 TCR beta sequences in a later analysis at 0.05 false discovery rate.

V was shortened by 3 bases and J by 7 bases, with 7 bases between the two germline ends. The CDR3 is 12 residues long. The germline V gene has CDR1 SGHDT and CDR2 YYEEEE. On this clone itself: Antigen unknown.

The receptor comes from a young woman in good health and CMV-seronegative. Sequenced sample: PBMCs. The chain joins TRBV5-6 to TRBJ2-2; maybe TRBD2 (5 bases). The CDR3 DNA sequence: TGTGCCAGCAGCTCCGCGGGCGGGGAGCTGTTTTTT. Protein: CASSSAGGELFF.